A single sample is the source of the 7 T cell receptor beta chains below, sequenced in a study of T cells in Graves' hyperthyroidism and ophthalmopathy. Using RNA transcripts as the source, TCR beta CDR3 regions were amplified. HTBI primers drove first-round RT-PCR of the TCR CDR3. TCRdb called the multiplex PCR reads again in MiXCR, with one record for every CDR3 protein. The table lists 700,000 or so distinct CDR3 sequences, about a sixth of them singletons. The sample comprised blood. The receptors come from a man between 18 and 29 years old with Graves' hyperthyroidism.

As to this clonotype: It may be a read error: a sequence one base away is much more abundant. This chain joins TRBV20-1 and TRBJ2-1, with D uncertain. There are 14 residues in the CDR3. Germline-derived CDR1 and CDR2 are DFQATT and SNEGSKA (reference sequence). CDR3 in amino acids: CSAGDPSGPEEQFF. The CDR3 region has the DNA TGCAGTGCTGGAGACCCCTCTGGTCCAGAGGAGCAGTTCTTC.

This clonotype showed up many times. The genes are TRBV30 and TRBJ1-5, with 7 bases that match TRBD1. With V trimmed by 0 bases and J by 2 bases, 7 bases remained unmatched. Germline CDR1 and CDR2: GTSNPN and SVGIG (reference sequence). The CDR3 is made up of 16 amino acids. The CDR3 nucleotides read TGTGCCTGGAGTGTAAGGGGGCTATGGGGCAATCAGCCCCAGCATTTT. Translation: CAWSVRGLWGNQPQHF.

This clonotype has ten or more counts. The V gene is TRBV30, the J gene TRBJ1-5; TRBD1 agrees at 10 bases. CDR1 GTSNPN and CDR2 SVGIG come from the germline V gene (reference sequence). The CDR3 extends over 15 amino acids. Unmatched junction bases numbered 5, after V lost 0 bases and J lost 6 bases. In DNA form, the CDR3 reads TGTGCCTGGAGTGTCACGGGGACAGGGGTTCAGCCCCAGCATTTT. It is translated as CAWSVTGTGVQPQHF.

The gene calls are TRBV6-2 or TRBV6-3 and TRBJ1-4; D is perhaps TRBD1 (5 bases). The CDR3 loop spans 14 amino acids. V shed 2 bases and J shed 3 bases, with 7 bases lying between them. The V gene's germline CDR1 is MNHEY and CDR2 SVGEGT. The DNA of the CDR3 is TGTGCCAGCAGTTACAGGGGTTCTAATGAAAAACTGTTTTTT. It yields the protein CASSYRGSNEKLFF.

The chain links TRBV28 to TRBJ1-6; D is uncertain. Trimming cost V 5 bases and J 7 bases, with 9 bases left between them. The CDR3 contains 13 residues. Germline-derived CDR1 and CDR2 are MDHEN and SYDVKM. CDR3 nucleotides: TGTGCCAGCAGTCGAGGCGGGAATTCACCCCTCCACTTT. Residues: CASSRGGNSPLHF. Complete variable domain (other parts from reference TRBV28 and TRBJ1-6): DVKVTQSSRYLVKRTGEKVFLECVQDMDHENMFWYRQDPGLGLRLIYFSYDVKMKEKGDIPEGYSVSREKKERFSLILESASTNQTSMYLCASSRGGNSPLHFGNGTRLTVT.

The genes are TRBV10-3 and TRBJ2-1; 8 nucleotides align to TRBD2. The germline CDR1 and CDR2 sequences are ENHRY and SYGVKD. The ends lost 6 bases at V and 0 bases at J; junction bases unmatched: 13. CDR3 length: 18 amino acids. CDR3 nucleotides: TGTGCCATCAGCGAAGTAGTCGGCGGGAGGAGCTCCTACAATGAGCAGTTCTTC. This translates into CAISEVVGGRSSYNEQFF.

This clonotype showed up many times. This chain connects TRBV28 to TRBJ1-5, with 8 bases aligning to TRBD1. The length of the CDR3 is 14 residues. With V trimmed by 6 bases and J by 3 bases, 4 bases remained unmatched. Germline V gene sequence: CDR1 MDHEN, CDR2 SYDVKM. Written as DNA, the CDR3 is TGTGCCAGCAGCAGACAGGGGAACAATCAGCCCCAGCATTTT. It yields the protein CASSRQGNNQPQHF.